A selection of T cell receptor beta chains follows, all from one sample in a study of control samples from healthy donors and cancer patients. Profiled with immunoSEQ multiplex PCR; TCRdb holds only in-frame clones, not every one. The table records some 170,000 clones, nearly 96% of them present only once. Sequencing was done on a sample of blood. These receptors were taken from a woman aged 25-40 years in good health. Both conserved end residues are part of each CDR3. The order of the fields is J gene, clone size, D gene, V gene, CDR3 DNA, CDR3 protein. D genes are given only for firm matches. Size is omitted from some rows. Given values are once, few, many or a class for expanded clones.

>TRBJ1-1|-|TRBD1|TRBV19
TGTGCCAGTAGTATGACAGGGACGAACACTGAAGCTTTCTTT
CASSMTGTNTEAFF
>TRBJ2-1|-|-|TRBV5-1
TGCGCCAGCAGCTTGGGAGGGGTGAGCTCCTACAATGAGCAGTTCTTC
CASSLGGVSSYNEQFF
>TRBJ1-4|-|-|TRBV5-1
TGCGCCAGCAGCGGCTCGGGGAATGAAAAACTGTTTTTT
CASSGSGNEKLFF
>TRBJ2-5|once|TRBD2|TRBV5-4
TGTGCCACCAGACTAGCGGGGGGGAATCAAGAGACCCAGTACTTC
CATRLAGGNQETQYF
>TRBJ2-7|-|-|TRBV7-9
TGTGCCAGCGGCCCGACTAACTCCTACGAGCAGTACTTC
CASGPTNSYEQYF
>TRBJ2-4|-|TRBD2|TRBV29-1
TGCAGCGTTGGAGGGACTAGAACAGCTAAAAACATTCAGTACTTC
CSVGGTRTAKNIQYF
>TRBJ2-1|-|TRBD1|TRBV5-1
TGCGCCAGCAGCTTAGGCAGGGGGCTAGCCATCGATGAGCAGTTCTTC
CASSLGRGLAIDEQFF
>TRBJ2-7|-|-|TRBV6-4
TGTGCCAGCAGTGACTCGACACCAGGTGACTACGAGCAGTACTTC
CASSDSTPGDYEQYF
>TRBJ1-2|-|TRBD1|TRBV29-1
TGCAGCGTGGGGACAGGGTCCACCTATGGCTACACCTTC
CSVGTGSTYGYTF
>TRBJ2-3|-|TRBD2|TRBV2
TGTGCCAGCAGTGAGGGGACTAGCAAGGATACGCAGTATTTT
CASSEGTSKDTQYF
>TRBJ2-7|-|-|TRBV9
TGTGCCAGCAGCGTAGCAGACACCTCCTTCTCCTACGAGCAGTACTTC
CASSVADTSFSYEQYF
>TRBJ2-2|-|TRBD1|TRBV14
TGTGCCAGCAGCCAAGGGGCGGACAGGGCGAGTACCGGGGAGCTGTTTTTT
CASSQGADRASTGELFF
>TRBJ2-3|-|-|TRBV5-1
TGCGCCAGCAGCTTGGACTCGGGAAGCACAGATACGCAGTATTTT
CASSLDSGSTDTQYF
>TRBJ2-7|once|-|TRBV11-3
TGTGCCAGCAGCCTTGGAGGCGTGAGGGAGCAGTACTTC
CASSLGGVREQYF
>TRBJ1-5|-|-|TRBV19
TGTGCCAGTAGTATAAGGGTCGGCAATCAGCCCCAGCATTTT
CASSIRVGNQPQHF
>TRBJ2-5|-|-|TRBV28
TGTGCCAGCAGTTTACCGAATCGGCCCGGGGGAGAGACCCAGTACTTC
CASSLPNRPGGETQYF
>TRBJ1-1|-|-|TRBV6-5
TGTGCCAGCAGACACACCTCTATGAACACTGAAGCTTTCTTT
CASRHTSMNTEAFF
>TRBJ2-3|-|TRBD1|TRBV10-1
TGCGCCAGCAGTGAGTTGGGACAGGGATTATTGCAGCCAGATACGCAGTATTTT
CASSELGQGLLQPDTQYF
>TRBJ2-7|-|-|TRBV28
TGTGCCAGCAGGGCAGTCTACGAGCAGTACTTC
CASRAVYEQYF
>TRBJ1-3|once|-|TRBV6-2/TRBV6-3
TGTGCCAGCAGTTACGAGGTCAGAACTGGAAACACCATATATTTT
CASSYEVRTGNTIYF
>TRBJ2-2|few|TRBD2|TRBV6-1
TGTGCCAGCAGTGAAAGCGGGAGGGGCCGCGGGGAGCTGTTTTTT
CASSESGRGRGELFF
>TRBJ2-2|-|TRBD1|TRBV15
TGTGCCACCAGCAGGGAAGGACAGGGAATCGCGAACACCGGGGAGCTGTTTTTT
CATSREGQGIANTGELFF
>TRBJ2-7|-|-|TRBV28
TGTGCCAGCAGTTCCCAGACCGAATACGAGCAGTACTTC
CASSSQTEYEQYF
>TRBJ2-5|-|TRBD2|TRBV7-6
TGTGCCAGCAGCAAAACGGGACTAGCGGGGCAAGAGACCCAGTACTTC
CASSKTGLAGQETQYF
>TRBJ2-3|once|-|TRBV4-1
TGCGCCAGCAGCCAAGATCGAGGGACTACGCAGTATTTT
CASSQDRGTTQYF
>TRBJ2-6|-|-|TRBV19
TGTGCCAGTACCCCCTTGCGGGTGCCCGACTCTGGGGCCAACGTCCTGACTTTC
CASTPLRVPDSGANVLTF
>TRBJ1-1|-|-|TRBV5-1
TGCGCCAGCAGCTCCACCCGGGGCATGGGAACTGAAGCTTTCTTT
CASSSTRGMGTEAFF
>TRBJ1-1|-|-|TRBV10-3
TGTGCCATCAGTGATTTGAGGGCTGAAGCTTTCTTT
CAISDLRAEAFF
>TRBJ1-2|-|-|TRBV30
TGTGCCTGGGTGGTTAAGGGGATCAGTGGCTACACCTTC
CAWVVKGISGYTF
>TRBJ2-1|-|-|TRBV19
TGTGCCAGTAGTATACGAGGTGGAAATGAGCAGTTCTTC
CASSIRGGNEQFF
>TRBJ2-4|-|TRBD2|TRBV13
TGTGCCAGCAGCTTAGGAGGGGCAGGCGGGAGGGTAGCCAAAAACATTCAGTACTTC
CASSLGGAGGRVAKNIQYF
>TRBJ1-6|-|-|TRBV18
TGTGCCAGCTCACCTGGGACGGACAATTCACCCCTCCACTTT
CASSPGTDNSPLHF
>TRBJ2-1|-|TRBD2|TRBV18
TGTGCCAGCTCACCACTTCACAGAAGCGGGGGGGGTGAGCAGTTCTTC
CASSPLHRSGGGEQFF
>TRBJ1-6|-|-|TRBV12-2
TGTGCAAGTCGCATTCCTCGACAGGCTAGCTCCTATAATTCACCCCTCCACTTT
CASRIPRQASSYNSPLHF
>TRBJ1-2|-|-|TRBV2
TGTGCCAGCAGTGAAGGTCGAAGCTATGGCTACACCTTC
CASSEGRSYGYTF
>TRBJ2-7|-|-|TRBV2
TGTGCCAGCAGACCTGTTTTTCTCTCCTACGAGCAGTACTTC
CASRPVFLSYEQYF
>TRBJ1-6|-|-|TRBV11-2
TGTGCCAGCAGCTTAGTACAGGGAGGGTGGTATAATTCACCCCTCCACTTT
CASSLVQGGWYNSPLHF
>TRBJ1-6|-|-|TRBV2
TGTGCCAGCACAAGCGAGTATAATTCACCCCTCCACTTT
CASTSEYNSPLHF
>TRBJ1-2|-|-|TRBV28
TGTGCCAGCAGTGGGGTACGGGACTTTCGGCTTGGTGGCTATGGCTACACCTTC
CASSGVRDFRLGGYGYTF
>TRBJ2-5|-|-|TRBV4-2
TGTGCCAGCAGCCAAGATTCCCGTCAGTACTTC
CASSQDSRQYF
>TRBJ2-7|-|TRBD2|TRBV5-6
TGTGCCAGCAGCTACGGGACTAGCGGCTACGAGCAGTACTTC
CASSYGTSGYEQYF
>TRBJ2-1|once|TRBD2|TRBV14
TGTGCCAGCAGCCTTAGCGGGGCTAGCTCCTACAATGAGCAGTTCTTC
CASSLSGASSYNEQFF
>TRBJ2-2|-|-|TRBV10-3
TGTGCCATCAGTGAGCGAAACGCGAACACCGGGGAGCTGTTTTTT
CAISERNANTGELFF
>TRBJ1-3|-|-|TRBV10-3
TGTGCCATCAGTGAAAAAGGGGTTGGAAACACCATATATTTT
CAISEKGVGNTIYF
>TRBJ1-1|-|-|TRBV5-6
TGTGCCAGCAGCTTGGCGGGGGGGCGCCCCTACTTGAACACTGAAGCTTTCTTT
CASSLAGGRPYLNTEAFF
>TRBJ2-2|-|TRBD1|TRBV11-2
TGTGCCAGCAGCTTAGTCCCCGACAGGGGGCCAGACACCGGGGAGCTGTTTTTT
CASSLVPDRGPDTGELFF
>TRBJ2-4|-|-|TRBV12-5
TGTGCTAGTGGTTCCCTTGTGGCAGGGAAGGGCAAAAACATTCAGTACTTC
CASGSLVAGKGKNIQYF
>TRBJ1-6|-|-|TRBV2
TGTGCCAGCAGTGAACGGGGGGTAGATAATTCACCCCTCCACTTT
CASSERGVDNSPLHF
>TRBJ1-2|-|-|TRBV18
TGTGCCAGCTCAAGATCGGACACGAGTGGCTACACCTTC
CASSRSDTSGYTF
>TRBJ2-1|-|-|TRBV30
TGTGCCTACTCGGGGGACCACAATGAGCAGTTCTTC
CAYSGDHNEQFF
>TRBJ2-5|-|-|TRBV5-1
TGCGCCAGCAGCTTAAGTGGAGGGGGAGAGACCCAGTACTTC
CASSLSGGGETQYF
>TRBJ2-6|-|-|TRBV19
TGTGCCAGTAGTACCTCCTCTGGGGCCAACGTCCTGACTTTC
CASSTSSGANVLTF
>TRBJ1-3|-|TRBD1|TRBV11-3
TGTGCCAGCAGCCTGGGACAGGGGACGGGAAACACCATATATTTT
CASSLGQGTGNTIYF
>TRBJ1-5|-|-|TRBV15
TGTGCCACCAGCAGAGATCGGGGGGCGAGGCAGCCCCAGCATTTT
CATSRDRGARQPQHF
>TRBJ1-2|-|-|TRBV24-1
TGTGCCACCAGTGAGGAGCCAACCTATGGCTACACCTTC
CATSEEPTYGYTF